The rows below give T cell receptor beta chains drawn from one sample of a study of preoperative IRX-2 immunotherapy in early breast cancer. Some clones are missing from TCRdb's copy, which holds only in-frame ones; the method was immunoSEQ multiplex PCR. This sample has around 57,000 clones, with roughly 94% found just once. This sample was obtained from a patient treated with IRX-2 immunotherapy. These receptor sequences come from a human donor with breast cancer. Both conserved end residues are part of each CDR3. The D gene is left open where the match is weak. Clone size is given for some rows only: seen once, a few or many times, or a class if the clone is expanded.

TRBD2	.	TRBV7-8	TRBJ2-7	TGTGCCAGCACCCCCTGGGCGGGAGCTTACGAGCAGTACTTC	CASTPWAGAYEQYF
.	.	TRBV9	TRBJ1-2	TGTGCCAGCAGCCGGATGCTCACCAAGTCCAACTATGGCTACACCTTC	CASSRMLTKSNYGYTF
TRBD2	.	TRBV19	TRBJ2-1	TGTGCCAGCCGACTAGCGGGAGGGCCAAATGAGCAGTTCTTC	CASRLAGGPNEQFF
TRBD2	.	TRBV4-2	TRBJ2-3	TGTGCCAGCAGCCAAGAGTTAGCGGGGGGCACAGATACGCAGTATTTT	CASSQELAGGTDTQYF
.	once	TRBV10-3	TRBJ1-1	TGTGCCACCCGTGGCCAGGGGAACACTGAAGCTTTCTTT	CATRGQGNTEAFF
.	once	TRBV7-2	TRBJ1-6	TGTGCCAGCAGCTTGGTGGGATTAAATTCACCCCTCCACTTT	CASSLVGLNSPLHF
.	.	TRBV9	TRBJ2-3	TGTGCCAGCAGCGTAGTCACAGATACGCAGTATTTT	CASSVVTDTQYF
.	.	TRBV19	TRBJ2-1	TGTGCCAGTAGTATCCCCGAGCGAGGGACCCGGCGGTATGAGCAGTTCTTC	CASSIPERGTRRYEQFF
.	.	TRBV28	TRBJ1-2	TGTGCCAGCAGCATCGGAGCTAACTATGGCTACACCTTC	CASSIGANYGYTF
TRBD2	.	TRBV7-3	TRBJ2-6	TGTGCCAGCGGTCACGGGGGGGCACGTGGGGCCAACGTCCTGACTTTC	CASGHGGARGANVLTF
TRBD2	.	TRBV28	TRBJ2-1	TGTGCCAGCAGTTTAGTCGGGAGGGTTGATGTCAATGAGCAGTTCTTC	CASSLVGRVDVNEQFF
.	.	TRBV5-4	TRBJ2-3	TGTGCCAGCAGCTTCATCGGACTAATTACGCAGTATTTT	CASSFIGLITQYF
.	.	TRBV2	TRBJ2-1	TGTGCCAGCAGCGAACCGACAGTAAAATACAATGAGCAGTTCTTC	CASSEPTVKYNEQFF
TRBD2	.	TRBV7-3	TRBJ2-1	TGTGCCAGCAGCAAACGACTAGCGGAGGGCAATGAGCAGTTCTTC	CASSKRLAEGNEQFF
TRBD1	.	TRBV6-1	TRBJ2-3	TGTGCCAGCAGTGGCAGGGGGCCAACAGATACGCAGTATTTT	CASSGRGPTDTQYF
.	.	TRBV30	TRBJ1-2	TGTGCCTGGAGCAATACAATGAAGGGGTCGTTTGGCTACACCTTC	CAWSNTMKGSFGYTF
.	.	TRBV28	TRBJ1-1	TGTGCCAGCAGCCGAATTCCTGCTGCGGTAGGAGCTTTCTTT	CASSRIPAAVGAFF
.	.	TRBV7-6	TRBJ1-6	TGTGCCAGCAGGTCCGTTATTAATTCACCCCTCCACTTT	CASRSVINSPLHF
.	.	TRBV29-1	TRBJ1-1	TGCAGCGTTGGAAGCGGTGGCACTGAAGCTTTCTTT	CSVGSGGTEAFF
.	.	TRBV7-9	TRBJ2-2	TGTGCCAGCAGCTTTTTCCCCAACACCGGGGAGCTGTTTTTT	CASSFFPNTGELFF
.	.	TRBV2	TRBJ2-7	TGTGCCAGCAGTGAATCCCCCTCGGTAACCTACGAGCAGTACTTC	CASSESPSVTYEQYF
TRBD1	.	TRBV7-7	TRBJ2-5	TGTGCCAGCAGCCTGGGCGCACAGGGGAATTGGGAGACCCAGTACTTC	CASSLGAQGNWETQYF
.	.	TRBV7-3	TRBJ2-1	TGTGCCAGCAGCATGAACAGGGTCGGGAACAATGAGCAGTTCTTC	CASSMNRVGNNEQFF
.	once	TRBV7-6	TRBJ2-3	TGTGCCAGCAGCTTATTGCCGGACAGTCCAGATACGCAGTATTTT	CASSLLPDSPDTQYF
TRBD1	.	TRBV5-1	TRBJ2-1	TGCGCCAGCAGCGCCGGGACAGGGGTGTACAATGAGCAGTTCTTC	CASSAGTGVYNEQFF
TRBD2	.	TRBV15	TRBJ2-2	TGTGCCACTGCGGGGGGGCCTCTTGGCGGGGAGCTGTTTTTT	CATAGGPLGGELFF
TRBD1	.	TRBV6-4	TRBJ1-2	TGTGCCAGCAGTGCCGGGACAGGGGGCGGCTACACCTTC	CASSAGTGGGYTF
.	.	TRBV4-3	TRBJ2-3	TGCGCCAGCAGCCAAAAGACGGGTGCAGATACGCAGTATTTT	CASSQKTGADTQYF
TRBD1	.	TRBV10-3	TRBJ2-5	TGTGCCATGGCCGGGACAGGGGGAGAGACCCAGTACTTC	CAMAGTGGETQYF
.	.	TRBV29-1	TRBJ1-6	TGCAGCGTCAGGGATGATTACGATAATTCACCCCTCCACTTT	CSVRDDYDNSPLHF
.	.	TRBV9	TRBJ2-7	TGTGCCAGCAGCCCGAGGGGTACAGGGACCTCCTACGAGCAGTACTTC	CASSPRGTGTSYEQYF
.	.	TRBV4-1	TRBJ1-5	TGCGCCAGCAGCCAAGACGTTGGGACTCTAAAGCCCCAGCATTTT	CASSQDVGTLKPQHF
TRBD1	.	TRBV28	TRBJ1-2	TGTGCCAGCAGTTCACAGGGGGCAAGTGGCTACACCTTC	CASSSQGASGYTF
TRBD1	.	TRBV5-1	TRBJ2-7	TGCGCCAGCAGCTTGGCCACACAGGGGGCGATCGGCGAGCAGTACTTC	CASSLATQGAIGEQYF
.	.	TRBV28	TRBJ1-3	TGTGCCAGCAGTAATCCACAGGGCTCTGGAAACACCATATATTTT	CASSNPQGSGNTIYF
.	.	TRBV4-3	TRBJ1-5	TGCGCCAGCAGTTGGGGGTTAGATCAGCCCCAGCATTTT	CASSWGLDQPQHF
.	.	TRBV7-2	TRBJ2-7	TGTGCCAGCAGCATTCAGGGGGGGAGGTCCTACGAGCAGTACTTC	CASSIQGGRSYEQYF
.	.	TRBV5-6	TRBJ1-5	TGTGCCAGCAGCCATGGGGACCCTGGGAATCAGCCCCAGCATTTT	CASSHGDPGNQPQHF